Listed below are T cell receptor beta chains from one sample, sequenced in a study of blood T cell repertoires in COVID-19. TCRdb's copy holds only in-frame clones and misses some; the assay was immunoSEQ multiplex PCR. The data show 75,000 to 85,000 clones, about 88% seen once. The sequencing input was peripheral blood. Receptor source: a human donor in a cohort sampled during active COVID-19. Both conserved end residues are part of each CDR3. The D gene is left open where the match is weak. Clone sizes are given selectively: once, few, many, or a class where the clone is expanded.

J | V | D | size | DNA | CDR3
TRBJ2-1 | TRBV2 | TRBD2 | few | TGTGCCAGCAGTGAATGGACTAGCTCCAACAATGAGCAGTTCTTC | CASSEWTSSNNEQFF
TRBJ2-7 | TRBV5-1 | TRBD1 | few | TGCGCCAGCAGCTTGGGCGGGACAGGGTCGTACGAGCAGTACTTC | CASSLGGTGSYEQYF
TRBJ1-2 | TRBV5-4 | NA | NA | TGTGCCAGCAGCACGACACAAAACTATGGCTACACCTTC | CASSTTQNYGYTF
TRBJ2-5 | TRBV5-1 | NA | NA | TGCGCCAGCAGCCCCGGGACTTCTCAAGAGACCCAGTACTTC | CASSPGTSQETQYF
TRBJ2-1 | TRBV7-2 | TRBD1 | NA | TGTGCCAGCAGCTTAGGGGGACAGGGGGGTGTCGAGCAGTTCTTC | CASSLGGQGGVEQFF
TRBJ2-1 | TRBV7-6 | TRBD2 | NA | TGTGCCAGCAGCCTAAGGACTAGCGGGGGATCTGAGCAGTTCTTC | CASSLRTSGGSEQFF
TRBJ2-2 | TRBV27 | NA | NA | TGTGCCAGCAGACCCGGCGGGGAGCTGTTTTTT | CASRPGGELFF
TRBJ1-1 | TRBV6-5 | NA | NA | TGTGCCAGCCGCGGGTCAAGGGGGAAAGCTTTCTTT | CASRGSRGKAFF
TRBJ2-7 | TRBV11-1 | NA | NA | TGTGCCAGCAGCTTACTCCAGGGGGGAGTAGCCCACGAGCAGTACTTC | CASSLLQGGVAHEQYF
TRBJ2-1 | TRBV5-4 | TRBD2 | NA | TGTGCCAGCAGCTCCGAAGCTTCGGGACTAAACAATGAGCAGTTCTTC | CASSSEASGLNNEQFF
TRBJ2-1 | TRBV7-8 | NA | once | TGTGCCAGCAGCTTCCAACTTCGTTCCGATGAGCAGTTCTTC | CASSFQLRSDEQFF
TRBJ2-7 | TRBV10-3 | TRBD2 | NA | TGTGCCACCGGGACTAGCGGGGGTTCCTACGAGCAGTACTTC | CATGTSGGSYEQYF
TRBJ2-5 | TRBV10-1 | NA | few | TGCGCCAGCAGTGAGTCGGCGGCAGCCCAAGAGACCCAGTACTTC | CASSESAAAQETQYF
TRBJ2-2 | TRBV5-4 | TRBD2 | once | TGTGCCAGCAGCTTGCGTTCTAGCGGGAGAACCGGGGAGCTGTTTTTT | CASSLRSSGRTGELFF
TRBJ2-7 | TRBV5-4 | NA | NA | TGTGCCAGCAGCTACCCCCTTTCGGGATATTCTGGGGAGCAGTACTTC | CASSYPLSGYSGEQYF
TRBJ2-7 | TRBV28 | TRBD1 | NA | TGTGCCAGCAGTGTAGGGATGAACAGGGGGCTCGAGCAGTACTTC | CASSVGMNRGLEQYF
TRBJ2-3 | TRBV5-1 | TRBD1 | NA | TGCGCCAGCAGCTTGTCAGGGGGCTATGCAGATACGCAGTATTTT | CASSLSGGYADTQYF
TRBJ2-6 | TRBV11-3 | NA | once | TGTGCCAGCCCCGTGAGTAAGTCTGGGGCCAACGTCCTGACTTTC | CASPVSKSGANVLTF
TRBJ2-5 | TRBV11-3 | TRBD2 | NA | TGTGCCAGCAGCTTAGCTCTGGGTAGCGGGGGTCGAGAGACCCAGTACTTC | CASSLALGSGGRETQYF
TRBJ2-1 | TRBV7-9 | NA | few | TGTGCCAGCAGATCAAATTGGGGTTTGGGACAAGACAATGAGCAGTTCTTC | CASRSNWGLGQDNEQFF
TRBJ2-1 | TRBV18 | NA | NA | TGTGCCAGCTCACCAGCCGGTTTGCAGGGGGGCTACAATGAGCAGTTCTTC | CASSPAGLQGGYNEQFF
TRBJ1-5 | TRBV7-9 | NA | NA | TGTGCCAGCAGCTTTCTCGCAGAGCCCCAGCATTTT | CASSFLAEPQHF
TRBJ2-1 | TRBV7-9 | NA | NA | TGTGCCAGCAGCCCTACCGGGACATCCAGTGAGCAGTTCTTC | CASSPTGTSSEQFF
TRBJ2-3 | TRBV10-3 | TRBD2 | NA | TGTGCCATCAGTGAGTCAGGACTAGCGGGGGGTAGCACAGATACGCAGTATTTT | CAISESGLAGGSTDTQYF
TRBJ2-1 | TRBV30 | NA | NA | TGTGCCTGGAGTGTACTAGGCGGGAAGCAGTTCTTC | CAWSVLGGKQFF
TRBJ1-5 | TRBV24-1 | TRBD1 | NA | TGTGCCACCAGTGATAAGACAGGGGTAAGCAATCAGCCCCAGCATTTT | CATSDKTGVSNQPQHF
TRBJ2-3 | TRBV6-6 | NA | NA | TGTGCCAGCAGACCAACCGGGAGCAGCACAGATACGCAGTATTTT | CASRPTGSSTDTQYF
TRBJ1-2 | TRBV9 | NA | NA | TGTGCCAGCAGCACCCAGGGGAATAACTATGGCTACACCTTC | CASSTQGNNYGYTF
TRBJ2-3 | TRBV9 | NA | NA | TGTGCCAGCAGCCCAACCGATACTAGCTATCCGGGGGGCACAGATACGCAGTATTTT | CASSPTDTSYPGGTDTQYF
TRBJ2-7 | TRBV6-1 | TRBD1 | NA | TGTGCCAGCAGTGAAGCGTGGGACAGAGCCTACGAGCAGTACTTC | CASSEAWDRAYEQYF
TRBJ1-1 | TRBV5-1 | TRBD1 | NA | TGCGCCAGCCGGGTCGGACAGGGAACGGTAGGCACTGAAGCTTTCTTT | CASRVGQGTVGTEAFF
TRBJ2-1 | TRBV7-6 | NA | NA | TGTGCCAGCAGCCTAGTAGCGGGCAAACAGGGCAATGAGCAGTTCTTC | CASSLVAGKQGNEQFF
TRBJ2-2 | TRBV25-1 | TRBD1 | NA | TGTGCCAGCAGTCCGTGGGACAGGGGGACCGGGGAGCTGTTTTTT | CASSPWDRGTGELFF
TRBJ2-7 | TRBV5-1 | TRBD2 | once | TGCGCCAGCAGCTTGCCCGGACTAGCGGGAGCACGGGGAAACGAGCAGTACTTC | CASSLPGLAGARGNEQYF
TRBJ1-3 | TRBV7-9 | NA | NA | TGTGCCAGCAGACTTACAGGGTCCGGAAACACCATATATTTT | CASRLTGSGNTIYF
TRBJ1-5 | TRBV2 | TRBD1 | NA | TGTGCCAGCAGACCCGGGACAGGGGTCAATCAGCCCCAGCATTTT | CASRPGTGVNQPQHF
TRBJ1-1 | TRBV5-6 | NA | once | TGTGCCAGCAGCGTTAGGGAGGGGATGGGTGAAGCTTTCTTT | CASSVREGMGEAFF
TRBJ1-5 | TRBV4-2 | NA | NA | TGTGCCAGCAGCCCGACAGTAGTAAGCAATCAGCCCCAGCATTTT | CASSPTVVSNQPQHF
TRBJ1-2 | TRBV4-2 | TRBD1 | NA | TGTGCCAGCAGCCAAGCCAGGGGGCCTTTCTATGGCTACACCTTC | CASSQARGPFYGYTF
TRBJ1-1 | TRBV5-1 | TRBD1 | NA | TGCGCCAGCAGCTTAACAGGGGGCAGAGGTGAAGCTTTCTTT | CASSLTGGRGEAFF
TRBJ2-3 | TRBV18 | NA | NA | TGTGCCAGCTCACCAATTGCAGGGGCTCAGGGTGCGCAGTATTTT | CASSPIAGAQGAQYF
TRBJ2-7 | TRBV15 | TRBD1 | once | TGTGCCACCAGCTTTGACAGGGGCTCCTACGAGCAGTACTTC | CATSFDRGSYEQYF
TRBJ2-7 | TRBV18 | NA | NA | TGTGCCAGCTCACCGATGGGGCTCTTGTACTTC | CASSPMGLLYF
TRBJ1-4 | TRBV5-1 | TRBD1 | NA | TGCGCCAGCAGCTTTGGGGACAGAACTAATGAAAAACTGTTTTTT | CASSFGDRTNEKLFF
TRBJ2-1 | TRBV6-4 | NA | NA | TGTGCCAGCAGTGACACACCGATGAACAATGAGCAGTTCTTC | CASSDTPMNNEQFF
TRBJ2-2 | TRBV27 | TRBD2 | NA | TGTGCCAGCAGTCCGAGGTGGAGCGGGAGCGGTCCCGGGGAGCTGTTTTTT | CASSPRWSGSGPGELFF
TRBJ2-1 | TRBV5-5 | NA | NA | TGTGCCAGCAGCTTCGACTCCACCGGGGGTGAGCAGTTCTTC | CASSFDSTGGEQFF
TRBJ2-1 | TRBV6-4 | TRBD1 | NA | TGTGCCAGCAGTGACTCCCACTCGGGGACAGGGGGATGGAATGAGCAGTTCTTC | CASSDSHSGTGGWNEQFF
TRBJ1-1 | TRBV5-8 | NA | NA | TGTGCCAGCAGCTTGTCCAGTCCGTCGCGGGATTTCTTT | CASSLSSPSRDFF
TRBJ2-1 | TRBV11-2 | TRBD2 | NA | TGTGCCAGCAGCTTAGAACTAGCGGGAGTCTCCGTGCAGTTCTTC | CASSLELAGVSVQFF
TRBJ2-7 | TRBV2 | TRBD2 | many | TGTGCCAGCAGTGGTTCTAGCGGCGAGCAGTACTTC | CASSGSSGEQYF
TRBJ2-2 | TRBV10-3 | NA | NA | TGTGCCAGCCAACCGCCAGGGAACACCGGGGAGCTGTTTTTT | CASQPPGNTGELFF
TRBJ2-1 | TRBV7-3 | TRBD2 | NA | TGTGCCAGCAGCTTAGGCCTAGCGGGAGGAAGGCCCAATGAGCAGTTCTTC | CASSLGLAGGRPNEQFF
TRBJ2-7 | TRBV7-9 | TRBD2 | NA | TGTGCCAGCAGCTTACTCCTAATTACGGGAGGGGTAGCCTACGAGCAGTACTTC | CASSLLLITGGVAYEQYF
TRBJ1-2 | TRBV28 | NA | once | TGTGCCAGCAGCGGGGCTAACTATGGCTACACCTTC | CASSGANYGYTF
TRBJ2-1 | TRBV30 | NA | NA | TGTGCCTGGGGCCTCCCTCGGGCGCGGAGAGGGAATGAGCAGTTCTTC | CAWGLPRARRGNEQFF
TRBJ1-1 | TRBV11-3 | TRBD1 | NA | TGTGCCAGCAGACACAGGGGAGGGAACACTGAAGCTTTCTTT | CASRHRGGNTEAFF
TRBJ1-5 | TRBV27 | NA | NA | TGTGCCAGCAGTTTGGGGGGGCGACAGCCCCAGCATTTT | CASSLGGRQPQHF
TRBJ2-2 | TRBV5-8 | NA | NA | TGTGCCAGCAGCTCCGGGATCACCGTTGGCACCGGGGAGCTGTTTTTT | CASSSGITVGTGELFF
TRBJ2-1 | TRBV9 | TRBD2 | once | TGTGCCAGCAGCGCGGGTTGGAGCGGGGGGGGTGGTGAGCAGTTCTTC | CASSAGWSGGGGEQFF